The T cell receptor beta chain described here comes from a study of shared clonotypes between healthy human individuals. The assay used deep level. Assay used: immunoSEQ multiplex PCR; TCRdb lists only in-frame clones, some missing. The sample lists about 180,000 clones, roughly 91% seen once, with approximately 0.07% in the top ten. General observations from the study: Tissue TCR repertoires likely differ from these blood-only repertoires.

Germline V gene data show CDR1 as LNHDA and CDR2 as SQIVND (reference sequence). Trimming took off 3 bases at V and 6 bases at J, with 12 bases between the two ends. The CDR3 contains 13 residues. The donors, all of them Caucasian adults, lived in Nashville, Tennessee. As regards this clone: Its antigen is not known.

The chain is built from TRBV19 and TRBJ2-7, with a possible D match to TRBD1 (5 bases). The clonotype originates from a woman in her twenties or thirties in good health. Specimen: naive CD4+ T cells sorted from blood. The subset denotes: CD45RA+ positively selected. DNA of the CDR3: TGTGCCAGTAGTATCACAGGTCTGGTCGAGCAGTACTTC. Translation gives CASSITGLVEQYF. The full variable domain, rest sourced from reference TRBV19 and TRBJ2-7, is DGGITQSPKYLFRKEGQNVTLSCEQNLNHDAMYWYRQDPGQGLRLIYYSQIVNDFQKGDIAEGYSVSREKKESFPLTVTSAQKNPTAFYLCASSITGLVEQYFGPGTRLTVT.